The text below deals with one TCR beta chain. The target antigen is unknown. Trimming took 1 base from V and 4 from J, leaving 7 bases between them. The CDR3 has 14 residues. The germline V gene encodes CDR1 SGHTA and CDR2 FQGNSA. This record belongs to a study of cytomegalovirus exposure and HLA in healthy donors. Study context: Earlier sequencing of approximately 180 million T cells yielded 95 million to 120 million unique TCR beta sequences.

Whole-study findings and limits: Researchers left out some V segments, among them TRBV6-2 and TRBV6-3, as indistinguishable. Prior analysis indicated that the majority of TCR beta V segments exhibited productivity approximately 87% or approximately 30% of the time.

The study ran its PCR with 60 Vbeta and 13 Jbeta primers. Only in-frame clones appear in the TCRdb table, and some are missing; sequencing was by immunoSEQ multiplex PCR. This sample contains tens of thousands of clones. The sample taken for sequencing was PBMCs. The chain couples TRBV7-2 to TRBJ2-2, with a weak D call TRBD2 (5 bases). This clonotype was obtained from a female donor in good health and CMV-seronegative. The CDR3 sequence: CASSLGTPTGELFF. The CDR3 nucleotides read TGTGCCAGCAGCTTAGGGACTCCCACCGGGGAGCTGTTTTTT. The full variable domain, in which reference TRBV7-2 and TRBJ2-2 provide the parts outside the CDR3, is GAGVSQSPSNKVTEKGKDVELRCDPISGHTALYWYRQSLGQGLEFLIYFQGNSAPDKSGLPSDRFSAERTGGSVSTLTIQRTQQEDSAVYLCASSLGTPTGELFFGEGSRLTVL.